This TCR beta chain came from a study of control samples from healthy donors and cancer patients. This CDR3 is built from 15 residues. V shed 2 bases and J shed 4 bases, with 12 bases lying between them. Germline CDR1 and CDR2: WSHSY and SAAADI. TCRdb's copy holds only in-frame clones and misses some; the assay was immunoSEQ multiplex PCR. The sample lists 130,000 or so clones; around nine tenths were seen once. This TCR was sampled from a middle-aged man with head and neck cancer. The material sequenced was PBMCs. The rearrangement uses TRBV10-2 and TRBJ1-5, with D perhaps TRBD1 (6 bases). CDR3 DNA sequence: TGCGCCAGCAGTGAGACGGGGACATCGAATCAGCCCCAGCATTTT. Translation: CASSETGTSNQPQHF.